This T cell receptor beta chain appears in the sequencing data of a study of T-cell reconstitution after alpha-beta-depleted transplantation in children. It was with unique molecular identifiers that the TCRbeta library was prepared. TCRdb re-called the PCR reads with MiXCR, one entry per CDR3 protein. The sample includes about 610,000 distinct CDR3 sequences, 8% to 11% of them seen just once. This CDR3 spans 17 amino acids. In germline, CDR1 is LGHDT, CDR2 YNNKEL (reference sequence). J lost 7 bases, V lost 0 bases, and 8 bases had no gene match. The sample holds a few counts of this clonotype. The TCR comes from a human donor who donated a stem cell graft to a child with acute myeloid leukemia. This sequence joins TRBV3-1 and TRBJ2-2, with 10 bases matching TRBD2. The source was PBMCs from the stem cell graft donor, collected from the stem cell graft. CDR3 in DNA: TGTGCCAGCAGCCAAGAGCCCGGGACTAGCGAAAACGGGGAGCTGTTTTTT. This gives the protein CASSQEPGTSENGELFF.